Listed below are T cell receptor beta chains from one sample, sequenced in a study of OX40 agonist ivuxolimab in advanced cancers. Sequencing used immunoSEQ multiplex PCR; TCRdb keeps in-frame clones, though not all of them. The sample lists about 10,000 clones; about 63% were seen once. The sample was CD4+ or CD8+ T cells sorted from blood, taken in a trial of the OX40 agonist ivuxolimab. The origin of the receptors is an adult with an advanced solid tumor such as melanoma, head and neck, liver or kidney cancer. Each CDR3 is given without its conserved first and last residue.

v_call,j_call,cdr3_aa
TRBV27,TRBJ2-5,ASSLLAGDAETQY
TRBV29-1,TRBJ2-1,SVTGRGNEQF
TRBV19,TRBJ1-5,ASTPDGEYSNQPQH
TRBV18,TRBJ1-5,ASSPWGGDQPQH
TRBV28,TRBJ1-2,ASSPLAGDYGYT
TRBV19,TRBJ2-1,ASSMMGGSSYNEQF
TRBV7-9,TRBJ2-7,ASNLWGAEQY
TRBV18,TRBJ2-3,ASCPGGGTDTQY
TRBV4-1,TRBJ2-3,ASSSSAEGADTQY
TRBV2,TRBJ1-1,ASSGTAMNTEAF
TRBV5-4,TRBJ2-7,ASSLGGRDGAW
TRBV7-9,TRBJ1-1,ASILGGTEAF
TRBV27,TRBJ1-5,ASKTMVGNQPQH
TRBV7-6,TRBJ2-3,ASSLVVYGSQGDTQY
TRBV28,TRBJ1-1,ASSFDRGFAF
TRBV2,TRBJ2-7,ASSVRDSYEQY
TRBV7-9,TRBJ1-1,ASSSRVEMNTEAF
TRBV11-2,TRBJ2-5,ASSPRGVAGGVETQY
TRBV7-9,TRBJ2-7,ASSPKQGPPQY
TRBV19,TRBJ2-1,ASSSGSYQKDEQF
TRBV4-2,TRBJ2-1,ASSQDSTSGYNEQF
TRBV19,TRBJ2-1,ATARGSSPYNEQF
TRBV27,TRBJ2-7,ASSLSIGRTYEQY
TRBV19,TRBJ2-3,ASDDGRRGNTQY
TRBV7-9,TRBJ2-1,ASSLDGSSYNEQF
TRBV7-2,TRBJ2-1,ASSLTSGPYNEQF
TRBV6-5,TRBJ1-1,ASSFILDTEAF
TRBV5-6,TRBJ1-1,ASSLSVRYTEAF
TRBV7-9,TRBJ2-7,ASSMDSYEQY
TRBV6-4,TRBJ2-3,ASSASSGTTDTQY
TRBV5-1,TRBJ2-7,ASSNGTVFYEQY
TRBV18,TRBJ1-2,ASSPGAGGAGSTPLPLYGYT
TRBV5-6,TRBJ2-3,ASSLDLAVINTDTQY
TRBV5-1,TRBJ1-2,ASSWDRRGYT
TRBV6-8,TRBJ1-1,ASASGEAF
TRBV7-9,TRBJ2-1,ASRVSGLGYNEQF
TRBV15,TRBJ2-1,ATSTEGEGYNEQF
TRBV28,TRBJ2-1,ASSLSRGLAESYNEQF
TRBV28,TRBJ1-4,ASRLRWTPVEEKLF
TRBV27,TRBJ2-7,ASSSWKSSYEQY
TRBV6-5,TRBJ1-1,ASSLQGRNTEAF
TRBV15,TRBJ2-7,ATSRALGAGVSYEQY
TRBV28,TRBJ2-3,ASSLIWARNTDTQY
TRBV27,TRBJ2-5,ASGIAGARETQY
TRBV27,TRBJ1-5,ASTLASGLGQPQH
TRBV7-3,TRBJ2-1,ASSSLAGTYNEQF
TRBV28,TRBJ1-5,ASSLGQGIQPQH
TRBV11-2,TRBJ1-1,ASSPLRGRSRPEAF
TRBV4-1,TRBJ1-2,ASSPSGQGFKYGYT
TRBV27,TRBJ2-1,ASSLGNRGYEQF
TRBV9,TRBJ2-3,ASSPGGSSDTQY
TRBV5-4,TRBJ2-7,ASSLRQASYEQY
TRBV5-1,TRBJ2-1,ASSSTSGSFYNEQF
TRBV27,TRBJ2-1,ASSWLTSGGPYEQF